Listed below are T cell receptor gamma chains from one sample, sequenced in a study of Vδ1+ human thymocytes. TCRdb reprocessed the multiplex PCR reads through CATT. The table includes 20,000 to 25,000 gamma-chain clones, about 13% detected once. The sample taken for sequencing was Vdelta1+ gamma-delta thymocytes from the thymus. These receptors were obtained from a child younger than two who had congenital heart surgery. CDR3s include the opening cysteine and the closing phenylalanine or tryptophan. Not every row has a clone size; where given, it reads once, few, many or a size class.

J	size	V	CDR3	DNA
TRGJP2	few	TRGV9	CALWEVGDWIKTF	TGTGCCTTGTGGGAGGTGGGAGATTGGATCAAGACGTTT
TRGJP1	few	TRGV8	CATWRYTTGWFKIF	TGTGCCACCTGGAGATATACCACTGGTTGGTTCAAGATATTT
TRGJ1/TRGJ2	-	TRGV4	CAPTPTRNYKKLF	TGTGCCCCGACACCGACGCGCAATTATAAGAAACTCTTT
TRGJ1/TRGJ2	few	TRGV5	CATWDRPPWKKLF	TGTGCCACCTGGGACAGGCCACCATGGAAGAAACTCTTT
TRGJ1/TRGJ2	-	TRGV3	CATWDRHVYYKKLF	TGTGCCACCTGGGACAGGCACGTCTATTATAAGAAACTCTTT
TRGJ1/TRGJ2	-	TRGV9	CALWEGRNYYKKLF	TGTGCCTTGTGGGAGGGGAGGAATTATTATAAGAAACTCTTT
TRGJP1	-	TRGV8	CATWDRQPGWFKIF	TGTGCCACCTGGGATAGGCAGCCTGGTTGGTTCAAGATATTT
TRGJ1/TRGJ2	-	TRGV3	CATWDRHTGFSDYKKLF	TGTGCCACCTGGGACAGGCATACGGGTTTTAGTGATTATAAGAAACTCTTT
TRGJ1/TRGJ2	-	TRGV4	CATWTPQDSYYKKLF	TGTGCCACCTGGACCCCCCAGGACAGTTATTATAAGAAACTCTTT
TRGJP	few	TRGV9	CALWGEELGKKIKVF	TGTGCCTTGTGGGGCGAGGAGTTGGGCAAAAAAATCAAGGTATTT
TRGJP2	-	TRGV9	CALWEPYDKIKTF	TGTGCCTTGTGGGAGCCTTACGATAAGATCAAGACGTTT
TRGJ1/TRGJ2	-	TRGV9	CALWADYYKKLF	TGTGCCTTGTGGGCTGATTATTATAAGAAACTCTTT
TRGJ1/TRGJ2	-	TRGV9	CALWESRIYYKKLF	TGTGCCTTGTGGGAGAGTCGGATTTATTATAAGAAACTCTTT
TRGJ1/TRGJ2	-	TRGV3	CATWDTPGEKLF	TGTGCCACCTGGGACACCCCAGGGGAGAAACTCTTT
TRGJ1/TRGJ2	few	TRGV8	CATWDKVVKKLF	TGTGCCACCTGGGATAAGGTTGTAAAGAAACTCTTT
TRGJ1/TRGJ2	few	TRGV8	CATWDGQGKKLF	TGTGCCACCTGGGACGGGCAGGGTAAGAAACTCTTT
TRGJ1/TRGJ2	few	TRGV3	CATWDIAKKLF	TGTGCCACCTGGGACATCGCCAAGAAACTCTTT
TRGJ1/TRGJ2	few	TRGV9	CALWEPEVGKLF	TGTGCCTTGTGGGAGCCGGAGGTGGGGAAACTCTTT
TRGJ1/TRGJ2	-	TRGV4	CATWDGPGPYKKLF	TGTGCCACCTGGGATGGGCCGGGGCCATATAAGAAACTCTTT
TRGJ1/TRGJ2	-	TRGV4	CATWNGPVLGVLF	TGTGCCACCTGGAATGGGCCGGTCTTGGGAGTACTCTTT
TRGJ1/TRGJ2	few	TRGV5	CATWDSRNYYKELF	TGTGCCACCTGGGACAGCCGGAATTATTATAAGGAACTCTTT